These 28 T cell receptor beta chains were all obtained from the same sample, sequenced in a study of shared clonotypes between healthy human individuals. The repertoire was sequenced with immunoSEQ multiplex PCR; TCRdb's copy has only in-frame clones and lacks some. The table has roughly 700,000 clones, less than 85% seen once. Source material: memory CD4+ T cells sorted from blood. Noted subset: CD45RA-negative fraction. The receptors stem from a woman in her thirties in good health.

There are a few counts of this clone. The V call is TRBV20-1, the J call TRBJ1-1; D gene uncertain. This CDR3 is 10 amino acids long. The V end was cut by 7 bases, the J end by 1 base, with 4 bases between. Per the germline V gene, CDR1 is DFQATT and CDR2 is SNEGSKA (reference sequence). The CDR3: CSVSNTEAFF. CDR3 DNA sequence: TGCAGTGTGTCGAACACTGAAGCTTTCTTT.

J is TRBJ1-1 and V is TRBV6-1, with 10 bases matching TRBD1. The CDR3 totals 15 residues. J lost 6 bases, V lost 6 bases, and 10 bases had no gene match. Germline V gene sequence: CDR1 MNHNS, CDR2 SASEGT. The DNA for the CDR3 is TGTGCCAGCAGCGAACCGGGACAGGGGTACGCTGAAGCTTTCTTT. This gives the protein CASSEPGQGYAEAFF.

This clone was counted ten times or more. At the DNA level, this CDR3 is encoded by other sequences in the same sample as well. CDR3 sequence: CASSPYLNTEAFF. CDR3 DNA sequence: TGTGCCAGCAGCCCCTATCTTAACACTGAAGCTTTCTTT. The rearrangement joins TRBV7-2 to TRBJ1-1; D not resolved. Germline V CDR1 and CDR2: SGHTA, FQGNSA. The CDR3 contains 13 residues. V was trimmed by 5 bases and J by 2 bases, leaving 9 bases between them.

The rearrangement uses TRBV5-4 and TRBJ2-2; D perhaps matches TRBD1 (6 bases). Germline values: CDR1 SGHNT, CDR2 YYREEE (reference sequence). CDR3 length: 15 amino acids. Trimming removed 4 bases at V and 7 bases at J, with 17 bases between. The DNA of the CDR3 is TGTGCCAGCAGCCCTGGGTCACAGGGCGACGGGGAGCTGTTTTTT. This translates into CASSPGSQGDGELFF. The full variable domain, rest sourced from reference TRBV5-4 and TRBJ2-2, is ETGVTQSPTHLIKTRGQQVTLRCSSQSGHNTVSWYQQALGQGPQFIFQYYREEENGRGNFPPRFSGLQFPNYSSELNVNALELDDSALYLCASSPGSQGDGELFFGEGSRLTVL.

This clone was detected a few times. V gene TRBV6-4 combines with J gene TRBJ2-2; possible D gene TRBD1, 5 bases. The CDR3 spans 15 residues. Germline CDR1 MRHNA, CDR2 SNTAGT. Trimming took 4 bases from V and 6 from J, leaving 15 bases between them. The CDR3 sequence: CASSVDSTAAGELFF. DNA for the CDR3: TGTGCCAGCAGTGTTGACAGCACTGCTGCCGGGGAGCTGTTTTTT.

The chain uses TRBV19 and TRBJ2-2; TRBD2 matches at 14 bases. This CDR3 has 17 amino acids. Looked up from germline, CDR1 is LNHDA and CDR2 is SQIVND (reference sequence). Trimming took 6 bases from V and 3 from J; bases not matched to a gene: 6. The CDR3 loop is CASRGLAGAADTGELFF. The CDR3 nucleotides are TGTGCCAGTAGGGGACTAGCGGGAGCGGCGGACACCGGGGAGCTGTTTTTT.

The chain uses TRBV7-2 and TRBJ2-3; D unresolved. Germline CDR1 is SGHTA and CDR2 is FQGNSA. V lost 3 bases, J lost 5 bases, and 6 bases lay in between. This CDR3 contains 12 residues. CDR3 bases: TGTGCCAGCAGCTTTTTTATAGATACGCAGTATTTT. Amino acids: CASSFFIDTQYF.

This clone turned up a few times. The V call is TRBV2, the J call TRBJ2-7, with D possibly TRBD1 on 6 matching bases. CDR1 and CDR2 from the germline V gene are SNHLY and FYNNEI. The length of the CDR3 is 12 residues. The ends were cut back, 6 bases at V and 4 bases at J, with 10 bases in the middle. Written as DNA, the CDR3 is TGTGCCAGCAGCCGTAGGGGGTACGAGCAGTACTTC. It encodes CASSRRGYEQYF.

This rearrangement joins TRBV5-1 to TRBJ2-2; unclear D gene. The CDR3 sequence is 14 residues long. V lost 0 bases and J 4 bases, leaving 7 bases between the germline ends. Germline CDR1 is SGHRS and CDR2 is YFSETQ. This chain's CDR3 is CASSLELTTGELFF. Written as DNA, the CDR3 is TGCGCCAGCAGCTTGGAACTTACCACCGGGGAGCTGTTTTTT.

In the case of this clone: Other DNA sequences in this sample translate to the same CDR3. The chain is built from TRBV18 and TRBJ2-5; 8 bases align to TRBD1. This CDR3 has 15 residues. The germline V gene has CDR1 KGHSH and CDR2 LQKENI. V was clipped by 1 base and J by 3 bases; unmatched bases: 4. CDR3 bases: TGTGCCAGCTCACCACGGCAGGGGGCCGAAGAGACCCAGTACTTC. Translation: CASSPRQGAEETQYF.

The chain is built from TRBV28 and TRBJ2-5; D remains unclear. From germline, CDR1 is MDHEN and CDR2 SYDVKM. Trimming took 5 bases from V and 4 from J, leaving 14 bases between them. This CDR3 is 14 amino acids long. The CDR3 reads CASSEGQLRETQYF. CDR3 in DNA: TGTGCCAGCAGTGAAGGGCAATTGCGAGAGACCCAGTACTTC.

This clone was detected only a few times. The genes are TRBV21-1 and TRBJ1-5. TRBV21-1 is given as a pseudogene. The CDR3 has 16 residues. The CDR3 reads CASSKGSGRINQPQHF. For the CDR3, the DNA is TGTGCCAGCAGCAAGGGGTCCGGGAGGATCAATCAGCCCCAGCATTTT.

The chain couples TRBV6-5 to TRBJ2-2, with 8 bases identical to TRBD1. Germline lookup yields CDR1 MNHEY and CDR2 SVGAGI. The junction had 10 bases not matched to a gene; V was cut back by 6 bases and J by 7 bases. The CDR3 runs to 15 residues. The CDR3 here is CASRPPGQAGGELFF. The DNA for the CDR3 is TGTGCCAGCAGACCTCCGGGACAGGCAGGCGGGGAGCTGTTTTTT.

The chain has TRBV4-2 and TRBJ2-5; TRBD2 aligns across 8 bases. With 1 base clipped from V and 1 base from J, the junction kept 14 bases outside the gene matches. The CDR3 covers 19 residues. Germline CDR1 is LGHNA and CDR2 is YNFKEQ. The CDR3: CASSQAGLGGSGRQETQYF. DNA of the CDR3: TGTGCCAGCAGCCAAGCGGGACTAGGGGGGAGCGGGCGCCAAGAGACCCAGTACTTC.

The CDR3 here is CASSSRGGGSEQYF. The CDR3 DNA reads TGTGCCAGCAGCTCGCGGGGGGGCGGCTCCGAGCAGTACTTC. The chain carries TRBV11-2 and TRBJ2-7, with 9 bases fitting TRBD2. Germline lookup yields CDR1 SGHAT and CDR2 FQNNGV. Trimming took 4 bases from V and 6 from J; bases not matched to a gene: 7. This CDR3 comprises 14 residues.

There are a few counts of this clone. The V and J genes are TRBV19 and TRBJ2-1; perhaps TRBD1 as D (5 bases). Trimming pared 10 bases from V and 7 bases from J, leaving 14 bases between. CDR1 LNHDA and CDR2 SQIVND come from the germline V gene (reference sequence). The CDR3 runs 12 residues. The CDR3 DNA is TGTGCCATATCAGGGTCTGCTAATGAGCAGTTCTTC. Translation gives CAISGSANEQFF.

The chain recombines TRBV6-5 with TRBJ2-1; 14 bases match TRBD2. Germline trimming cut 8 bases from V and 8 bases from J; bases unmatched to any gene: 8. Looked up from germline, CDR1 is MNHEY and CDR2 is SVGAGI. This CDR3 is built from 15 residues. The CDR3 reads CASGKTSGRAYEQFF. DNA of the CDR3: TGTGCCAGCGGAAAGACTAGCGGGAGGGCCTATGAGCAGTTCTTC.

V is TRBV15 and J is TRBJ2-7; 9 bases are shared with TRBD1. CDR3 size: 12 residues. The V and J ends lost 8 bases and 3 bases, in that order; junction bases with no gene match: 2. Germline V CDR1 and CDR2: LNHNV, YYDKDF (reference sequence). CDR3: CATGTGRYEQYF. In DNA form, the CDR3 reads TGTGCCACCGGGACAGGGCGCTACGAGCAGTACTTC.

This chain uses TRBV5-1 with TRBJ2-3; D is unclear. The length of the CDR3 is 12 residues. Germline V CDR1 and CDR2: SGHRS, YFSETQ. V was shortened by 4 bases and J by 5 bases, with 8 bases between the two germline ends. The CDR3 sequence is CASSPDGDTQYF. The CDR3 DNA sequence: TGCGCCAGCAGCCCCGACGGAGATACGCAGTATTTT.

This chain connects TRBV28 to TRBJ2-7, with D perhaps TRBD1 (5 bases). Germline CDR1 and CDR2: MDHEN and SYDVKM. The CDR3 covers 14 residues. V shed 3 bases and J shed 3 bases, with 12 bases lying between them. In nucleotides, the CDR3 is TGTGCCAGCAGTTTGGGGCCCTTAATCTACGAGCAGTACTTC. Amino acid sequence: CASSLGPLIYEQYF.

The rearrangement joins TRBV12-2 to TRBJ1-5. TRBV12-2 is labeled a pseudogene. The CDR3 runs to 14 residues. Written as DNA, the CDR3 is TGTGCAAGTCGCTTAGGAGGCCGTTTGCAGCCCCAGCATTTT. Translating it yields CASRLGGRLQPQHF.

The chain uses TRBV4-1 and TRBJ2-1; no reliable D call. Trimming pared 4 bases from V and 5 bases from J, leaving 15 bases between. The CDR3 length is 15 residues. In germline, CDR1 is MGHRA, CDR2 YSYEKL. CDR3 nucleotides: TGCGCCAGCAGCCCGAACATTCTCGACCACAATGAGCAGTTCTTC. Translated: CASSPNILDHNEQFF.

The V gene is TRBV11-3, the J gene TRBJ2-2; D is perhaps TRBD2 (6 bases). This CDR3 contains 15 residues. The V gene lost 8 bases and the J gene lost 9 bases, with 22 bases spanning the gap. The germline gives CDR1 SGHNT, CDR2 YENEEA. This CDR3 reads CASPYGGIPLRELFF. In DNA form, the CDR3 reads TGTGCCAGCCCCTATGGAGGGATACCCCTCCGGGAGCTGTTTTTT.

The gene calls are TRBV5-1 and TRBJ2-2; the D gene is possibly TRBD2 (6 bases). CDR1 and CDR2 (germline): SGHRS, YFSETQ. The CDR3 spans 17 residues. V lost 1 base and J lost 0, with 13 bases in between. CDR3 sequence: CASSLILASTNTGELFF. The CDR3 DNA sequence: TGCGCCAGCAGCTTGATTCTAGCGAGTACGAACACCGGGGAGCTGTTTTTT.

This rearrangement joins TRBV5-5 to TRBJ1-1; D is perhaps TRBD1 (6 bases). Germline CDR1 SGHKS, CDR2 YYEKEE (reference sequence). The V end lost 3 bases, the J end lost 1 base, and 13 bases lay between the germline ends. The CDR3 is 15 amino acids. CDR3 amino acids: CASSWAGAENTEAFF. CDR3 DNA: TGTGCCAGCAGCTGGGCGGGGGCCGAGAACACTGAAGCTTTCTTT.

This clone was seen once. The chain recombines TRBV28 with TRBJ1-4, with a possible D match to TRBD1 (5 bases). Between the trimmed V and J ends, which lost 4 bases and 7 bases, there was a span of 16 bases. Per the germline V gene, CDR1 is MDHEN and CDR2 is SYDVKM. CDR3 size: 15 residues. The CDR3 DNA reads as TGTGCCAGCAGTTCCCCTCGGCAGGGTAGTGAAAAACTGTTTTTT. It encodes CASSSPRQGSEKLFF.

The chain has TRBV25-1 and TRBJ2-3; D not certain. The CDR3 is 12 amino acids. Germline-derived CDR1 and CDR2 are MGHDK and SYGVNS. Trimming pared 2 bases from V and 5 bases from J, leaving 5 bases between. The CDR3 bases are TGTGCCAGCAGTGAAACCCAAGATACGCAGTATTTT. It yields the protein CASSETQDTQYF.

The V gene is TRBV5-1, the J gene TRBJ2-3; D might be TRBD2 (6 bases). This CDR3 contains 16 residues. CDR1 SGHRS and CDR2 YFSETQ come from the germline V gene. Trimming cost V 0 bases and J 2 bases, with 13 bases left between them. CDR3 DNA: TGCGCCAGCAGCTTGGGGCTAGCGCACCCCACAGATACGCAGTATTTT. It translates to CASSLGLAHPTDTQYF.